This T cell receptor (beta chain) is drawn from a study of blood T cell repertoires in COVID-19. As for the study in general: Samples came from the United States, Italy and Spain, spanning acute and convalescent COVID-19.

Source study methods: Estimation of nucleated cell counts relied on the amplification of reference gene primers. Measured with immunoSEQ multiplex PCR; TCRdb has only the in-frame clones, and not every one. Clonal size and the V and J genes are those of that table, whereas D and trimming came from the DNA. The sample gives 25,000 to 30,000 clones, about two thirds of which show up once; roughly 20% is in the top ten. This CDR3 is built from 14 residues. The germline gives CDR1 MNHEY, CDR2 SVGAGI. Trimming removed 6 bases from V and 4 bases from J, with 15 bases in between. The chain combines TRBV6-5 with TRBJ1-1; D is undetermined. This receptor was taken from a boy aged 2 to 10 with active or convalescent COVID-19. The sequencing sample was made of peripheral blood. The CDR3 bases are TGTGCCAGCAGCCGATGGGATCGGGGCACTGAAGCTTTCTTT. Its translation is CASSRWDRGTEAFF.